This T cell receptor (beta chain) was identified during a study of T cells in Graves' hyperthyroidism and ophthalmopathy (dated by TCRdb to about 2019). Study-level background: Peripheral blood was collected at initial diagnosis, before any treatment. To identify TCR V-J signatures that set the groups apart, the researchers used a discovery cohort of more than 95 patients, made up of 40 to 45 with Graves' ophthalmopathy and about 55 with stable Graves' hyperthyroidism. The approximately 90 discovery patients were divided at random into training and test sets in a 7:3 ratio. The paper reports TCR Vbeta CDR3 sequencing of roughly 140 peripheral blood samples: approximately 41 ophthalmopathy, about 75 hyperthyroidism and roughly 17 progressor patients. Prospective prediction of ophthalmopathy was tested in an independent validation cohort of 18 to 20 hyperthyroidism patients and 15 to 17 patients who later progressed to ophthalmopathy. The study also compared thyroid tissue and blood T-cell repertoires from more than 5 Graves' hyperthyroidism patients. Once sampling was done, hyperthyroidism patients were given methimazole at a starting dose of 30 mg daily, whereas ophthalmopathy patients were given high-dose intravenous methylprednisolone. Paper-wide results and their limitations: No statistical method was used to fix the sample size in advance, and group allocation was not hidden from the investigators. A model built on a 13 V-J signature distinguished ophthalmopathy from stable hyperthyroidism, reaching around 88% sensitivity and approximately 83% specificity in cross-validation and 80%/75% in testing. Blood samples also contained most of the expanded thyroid clonotypes (frequency above 0.001), which suggests that blood repertoires may reflect thyroid immune responses. In validation, the model predicted progression to ophthalmopathy a median of about 6 months before onset, with about 71% sensitivity and roughly 77% specificity.

Graves' hyperthyroidism was defined as stable when no progression to ophthalmopathy occurred over 18 months of follow-up. Hyperthyroidism patients were newly diagnosed, had a disease duration of under 2 months, and were aged 18 to 65 years. Patients with uncontrolled infections, other autoimmune diseases, pregnancy or lactation were excluded. Diagnoses were established on the basis of clinical symptoms, serum thyroxine and TRAb, thyroid ultrasound, and orbital computed tomography. Ficoll-Paque density gradient centrifugation was used to isolate PBMCs from about 10 ml of fresh peripheral blood. Total RNA was extracted using Trizol reagent, and RNA quality was assessed on an Agilent 2100 Bioanalyzer. The TCR beta CDR3 regions were amplified from RNA transcripts. For the first round of RT-PCR on the TCR CDR3, the HTBI primer set was used together with the Qiagen OneStep RT-PCR kit. The libraries were constructed in a second round of multiplex PCR and then size-selected and purified. The libraries were sequenced on an Illumina HiSeq2000 using paired-end 100 bp reads. The study's processing was this. SOAPnuke was used to process the raw data, removing reads that contained adapters or uncalled bases, had a mean Phred below 15, or lacked an exact match to the constant primer or identifier. High-quality paired reads were merged with COPE v1.2.5, and unique nucleotide sequences were defined as clonotypes. MiTCR v1.1 was used to align the clonotypes against IMGT TRBV, TRBD and TRBJ reference segments. Only V-J combinations with frequency above 0.0001, covering roughly 99% of repertoires, were analysed. A TCS score was defined as the ratio between F50 (clonal expansion) and ExV (chaos), using BLOSUM62-based TCRdist between CDR3 peptides within each V-J. Welch's t-statistics and random forest reduced just over 500 V-J features to 10 to 15, which were used in a naive Bayes classifier (R e1071). TCRdb passed the public sequencing reads through fastp at Q25 and MiXCR, retaining productive beta sequences. CDR3 protein sequences are deduplicated, and each keeps its most common genes and DNA. The V and J calls were determined by TCRdb, not by the authors. For this sample there are under 800,000 distinct CDR3 sequences; approximately 15% appear just once. About 10% of the sample rests with the top ten.

The table lists this clonotype with many counts. Its target antigen remains unknown. No base quality information exists; no much larger clone differs at one position. CDR1 and CDR2 are read off the germline V gene as KGHSH and LQKENI. Trimming removed 5 bases from V and 0 bases from J, leaving 11 bases between the germline ends. CDR3 length: 14 amino acids, cysteine to phenylalanine. The entry retains the CDR3 DNA only, 42 bases that are in frame from base 1. The chain is made from TRBV18 and TRBJ2-7; the D segment cannot be called with confidence. Sequenced material: blood. The TCR comes from a woman between 18 and 29 years old with Graves' hyperthyroidism. In nucleotides, the sequence is TGTGCCAGCTCAACGTCGCCCACCTCCTACGAGCAGTACTTC. Its amino acids are CASSTSPTSYEQYF.